The TCR beta chain described here comes from a study of blood T cell repertoires in COVID-19. Study information: PBMCs, B-cell-depleted T cells, or T cells were the source of the cDNA or gDNA that made up the material.

CDR3 size: 15 residues. Germline-derived CDR1 and CDR2 are SGHNT and YENEEA. V was pared by 5 bases and J by 3 bases, with 7 bases of the junction left unmatched. The method was immunoSEQ multiplex PCR; TCRdb's version includes in-frame clones alone and lacks a portion of them. The sample lists 25,000 to 35,000 clones, around 84% occurring once. Sequenced sample: peripheral blood. This receptor was identified in an older man with acute or convalescent COVID-19. The J gene is TRBJ2-1, the V gene TRBV11-3; 7 bases are a match to TRBD2. Written as DNA, the CDR3 is TGTGCCAGCAGCCGCGGGGGATTAGACTACAATGAGCAGTTCTTC. It codes for CASSRGGLDYNEQFF.